Below, 26 T cell receptor beta chains from the same sample are listed, as sequenced in a study of shared clonotypes between healthy human individuals. Using immunoSEQ multiplex PCR, the repertoire was profiled, and TCRdb retains in-frame clones only, with some absent. This sample has 450,000 to 650,000 clones, with around 77% found just once. The source material was PBMCs. These receptors all stem from a woman aged 40 to 50 in good health. Some clones in this sample may be carry-over from other donors' samples.

This chain joins TRBV5-8 and TRBJ2-4, with D perhaps being TRBD1 or TRBD2 (6 bases each). In germline, CDR1 is SGHTS, CDR2 YDEGEE. The CDR3 is 12 amino acids. Between the trimmed V and J ends, which lost 1 base and 8 bases, there was a span of 7 bases. The CDR3 region has the DNA TGTGCCAGCAGCTTGAGGGGGGACATTCAGTACTTC. Translating gives CASSLRGDIQYF.

The rearrangement joins TRBV18 to TRBJ2-5; D gene uncertain. V gave up 6 bases and J gave up 5 bases, with 13 bases separating them. Germline V gene data show CDR1 as KGHSH and CDR2 as LQKENI. The CDR3 is made up of 13 amino acids. CDR3 protein: CASSAPGSETQYF. The CDR3 region has the DNA TGTGCCAGCTCGGCGCCCGGGTCGGAGACCCAGTACTTC.

The chain recombines TRBV29-1 with TRBJ2-5; the D gene is possibly TRBD1 (6 bases). CDR1 is SQVTM and CDR2 is ANQGSEA in the germline V gene. Trimming pared 6 bases from V and 2 bases from J, leaving 13 bases between. This CDR3 spans 13 amino acids. CDR3 protein: CSVDSGAQETQYF. CDR3 nucleotides: TGCAGCGTGGACAGTGGAGCTCAAGAGACCCAGTACTTC.

The V and J genes are TRBV28 and TRBJ1-1, with D unresolved. Germline lookup yields CDR1 MDHEN and CDR2 SYDVKM. This CDR3 has 10 amino acids. Trimming shortened V by 6 bases and J by 11 bases, and 10 bases separated the two germline ends. The CDR3 coding sequence is TGTGCCAGCAGCCGGAGGGCCGCTTTCTTT. Amino acid sequence: CASSRRAAFF. Supplemented by reference TRBV28 and TRBJ1-1, the full variable domain reads DVKVTQSSRYLVKRTGEKVFLECVQDMDHENMFWYRQDPGLGLRLIYFSYDVKMKEKGDIPEGYSVSREKKERFSLILESASTNQTSMYLCASSRRAAFFGQGTRLTVV.

The chain has TRBV15 and TRBJ1-5; D remains ambiguous. V lost 1 base to trimming and J lost 7 bases, with 5 bases between them. CDR1 and CDR2 from the germline V gene are LNHNV and YYDKDF (reference sequence). This CDR3 spans 12 amino acids. CDR3 sequence: CATSRGRQPQHF. DNA of the CDR3: TGTGCCACCAGCAGAGGAAGGCAGCCCCAGCATTTT.

The CDR3 DNA reads as TGTGCCAGCAGCTTAGGAGGGTTGTTCTCCGAGCAGTACTTC. Translating gives CASSLGGLFSEQYF. The chain is built from TRBV7-9 and TRBJ2-7, with D tentatively TRBD2 (5 bases). V was clipped by 1 base and J by 6 bases, with 13 bases between them. CDR3 size: 14 residues. Germline values: CDR1 SEHNR, CDR2 FQNEAQ (reference sequence).

A note on this clone: The junction does not match germline at one end; this may be a read error. The rearrangement links TRBV11-2 to TRBJ2-7; 9 positions agree with TRBD1. Germline V gene sequence: CDR1 SGHAT, CDR2 FQNNGV. The CDR3 loop spans 13 amino acids. CDR3 sequence reads: CASSRGQGGEQYF. In DNA form, the CDR3 reads TGCGCCAGCAGCAGGGGACAGGGTGGCGAGCAGTACTTC.

This clone was detected only once. The chain combines TRBV30 with TRBJ2-5, with 14 nucleotides matching TRBD2. V gave up 5 bases and J gave up 6 bases; unmatched junction bases: 2. Germline V gives CDR1 GTSNPN, CDR2 SVGIG (reference sequence). CDR3 length equals 13 residues. The CDR3 sequence: CAWGTSGSKTQYF. The CDR3 DNA is TGTGCCTGGGGGACTAGCGGGAGTAAGACCCAGTACTTC.

The DNA for the CDR3 is TGTGCCAGCAGCCTCACCAGCGGGAGCTCCTACGAGCAGTACTTC. Amino acids: CASSLTSGSSYEQYF. The V and J genes are TRBV7-8 and TRBJ2-7, with 8 bases that match TRBD2. The junction had 6 bases not matched to a gene; V was cut back by 5 bases and J by 0 bases. CDR3 size: 15 residues. CDR1 is SGHVS, CDR2 FQNEAQ, per germline.

The J gene is TRBJ1-3, the V gene TRBV6-1; D is unresolved. This CDR3 comprises 16 residues. The V and J ends lost 1 base and 4 bases respectively, with 14 bases between them. Germline values: CDR1 MNHNS, CDR2 SASEGT. CDR3 DNA: TGTGCCAGCAGTGAAGGTCGGGTCTTAGCCGGAAACACCATATATTTT. It translates to CASSEGRVLAGNTIYF.

Note on this clone: This sequence may be a read error, since a much larger clone differs from it by one base. This sequence joins TRBV2 and TRBJ2-5, with a weak D call TRBD2 (6 bases). The CDR3 spans 12 residues. V was trimmed by 4 bases and J by 7 bases, leaving 10 bases between them. Germline V gives CDR1 SNHLY, CDR2 FYNNEI. The CDR3, as DNA: TGTGCCAGCAGTGTTGGGGGAGGGACCCAGTACTTC. Its translation: CASSVGGGTQYF.

V is TRBV28 and J is TRBJ2-3, with D perhaps TRBD1 (6 bases). V was shortened by 5 bases and J by 2 bases, with 14 bases between the two germline ends. CDR1 is MDHEN, CDR2 SYDVKM, per germline. This CDR3 contains 15 residues. CDR3 in DNA: TGTGCCAGCAGTCCCTCGGACAGAGACACAGATACGCAGTATTTT. It translates to CASSPSDRDTDTQYF.

The chain employs TRBV7-2 and TRBJ1-1; 7 bases agree with TRBD1. V dropped 0 bases and J dropped 0; count of bases not matched to a gene: 10. This CDR3 region has 18 residues. Germline V gene sequence: CDR1 SGHTA, CDR2 FQGNSA. In DNA form, the CDR3 reads TGTGCCAGCAGCTTAGCGTCAGGGGGAGTTTTCATGAACACTGAAGCTTTCTTT. It specifies CASSLASGGVFMNTEAFF.

CDR3 protein: CATSRGTVLSGANVLTF. CDR3 DNA: TGTGCCACCAGCAGAGGCACCGTCCTCTCTGGGGCCAACGTCCTGACTTTC. The chain has TRBV15 and TRBJ2-6; D not resolved. Germline lookup yields CDR1 LNHNV and CDR2 YYDKDF (reference sequence). V was pared by 1 base and J by 0 bases, with 10 bases between. This CDR3 has 17 residues.

This chain uses TRBV7-7 with TRBJ2-3, with a weak D call TRBD2 (5 bases). V was shortened by 1 base and J by 6 bases, with 14 bases between the two germline ends. The CDR3 sequence is 15 residues long. The germline V gene has CDR1 SSHAT and CDR2 FNYEAQ (reference sequence). The CDR3 here is CASSLGGGDLDTQYF. CDR3 in DNA: TGTGCCAGCAGCTTAGGAGGAGGAGATTTGGATACGCAGTATTTT.

DNA for the CDR3: TGTGCCTGGAGTGTAAAGCGGGAGGCAACCGGGGAGCTGTTTTTT. Translated, it gives CAWSVKREATGELFF. The chain joins TRBV30 to TRBJ2-2; the match to TRBD2 covers 9 bases. The CDR3 spans 15 residues. V lost 0 bases and J lost 5; bases outside the gene matches: 4. CDR1 and CDR2 (germline): GTSNPN, SVGIG (reference sequence).

Remarks on this clone: The junction shows a germline mismatch at one end, possibly a read error. This chain joins TRBV7-3 and TRBJ1-1; D is possibly TRBD1 (6 bases). The length of the CDR3 is 15 residues. Looked up from germline, CDR1 is SGHTA and CDR2 is FQGTGA. The CDR3 bases are TGTGCCAGCAGCTTAGGCACAGGGCTGACGACTGAAGCTCTCTTT. It specifies CASSLGTGLTTEALF.

This clone has a count of ten or more. The chain combines TRBV5-4 with TRBJ1-3; no firm D call. V lost 5 bases to trimming and J lost 1 base, with 10 bases between them. The CDR3 runs to 14 residues. The germline V gene has CDR1 SGHNT and CDR2 YYREEE (reference sequence). The CDR3 sequence: CASSLILSGNTIYF. Here the CDR3 DNA reads TGTGCCAGCAGTCTGATCTTATCTGGAAACACCATATATTTT.

This clone was seen many times. V is TRBV29-1 and J is TRBJ2-4; D unclear. The CDR3 is made up of 14 amino acids. The germline V and J ends were trimmed by 5 bases and 1 base, with 12 bases remaining between them. Per the germline V gene, CDR1 is SQVTM and CDR2 is ANQGSEA. CDR3 DNA: TGCAGCGTTCTTCAGAAGAGGGCCAAAAACATTCAGTACTTC. Protein: CSVLQKRAKNIQYF.

This sequence joins TRBV19 and TRBJ2-2; D gene ambiguous. CDR3 size: 12 residues. The ends were cut back, 3 bases at V and 6 bases at J, with 5 bases in the middle. The germline gives CDR1 LNHDA, CDR2 SQIVND (reference sequence). CDR3: CASSIDAGELFF. The CDR3 DNA reads TGTGCCAGTAGTATTGACGCCGGGGAGCTGTTTTTT.

As regards this clone: This likely came from a read error, as a far larger clone is one base away. V gene TRBV29-1 combines with J gene TRBJ2-1, with D possibly matching TRBD2 (5 bases). CDR3 length equals 11 residues. Per germline, CDR1 SQVTM and CDR2 ANQGSEA. The CDR3 nucleotides are TGCAGCGTGTCTAGGTCCGGGGAGCAGCTCTTC. Protein sequence: CSVSRSGEQLF.

This clone was counted many times. The rearrangement uses TRBV19 and TRBJ1-1; D is perhaps TRBD1 (5 bases). The germline V gene encodes CDR1 LNHDA and CDR2 SQIVND (reference sequence). The CDR3 loop spans 15 amino acids. Trimming stripped 5 bases from V and 4 bases from J, with 17 bases between. CDR3 sequence: CASSSATQGVTEAFF. The DNA for the CDR3 is TGTGCCAGTAGTTCTGCAACCCAGGGAGTCACTGAAGCTTTCTTT. Together with reference TRBV19 and TRBJ1-1, the CDR3 gives the full variable domain: DGGITQSPKYLFRKEGQNVTLSCEQNLNHDAMYWYRQDPGQGLRLIYYSQIVNDFQKGDIAEGYSVSREKKESFPLTVTSAQKNPTAFYLCASSSATQGVTEAFFGQGTRLTVV.

V usage is TRBV5-1 and J usage is TRBJ2-7, with 9 bases aligning to TRBD2. CDR1 is SGHRS, CDR2 YFSETQ, per germline. The length of the CDR3 is 14 residues. J was trimmed by 4 bases and V by 4 bases; bases with no gene match: 6. The DNA of the CDR3 is TGCGCCAGCAGCCAAGGGACTAGCAGTTACGAGCAGTACTTC. It translates to CASSQGTSSYEQYF. The complete variable domain, with remaining parts taken from reference TRBV5-1 and TRBJ2-7, reads KAGVTQTPRYLIKTRGQQVTLSCSPISGHRSVSWYQQTPGQGLQFLFEYFSETQRNKGNFPGRFSGRQFSNSRSEMNVSTLELGDSALYLCASSQGTSSYEQYFGPGTRLTVT.

The chain couples TRBV7-2 to TRBJ2-1; TRBD2 matches at 11 bases. The trim removed 5 bases at V and 3 bases at J, leaving 6 bases unmatched. This CDR3 spans 16 amino acids. CDR1 is SGHTA, CDR2 FQGNSA, per germline. The CDR3 DNA follows: TGTGCCAGCAGCCTAGGACTAGCGGGTCGCTACAATGAGCAGTTCTTC. Its protein is CASSLGLAGRYNEQFF. Drawing the rest from reference TRBV7-2 and TRBJ2-1, the complete variable domain is GAGVSQSPSNKVTEKGKDVELRCDPISGHTALYWYRQSLGQGLEFLIYFQGNSAPDKSGLPSDRFSAERTGGSVSTLTIQRTQQEDSAVYLCASSLGLAGRYNEQFFGPGTRLTVL.

This clone was seen more than once but under ten times. One base away lies a much larger clone, so this may be a sequencing read error. The V and J genes are TRBV7-9 and TRBJ2-2; D remains ambiguous. Trimming removed 5 bases from V and 8 bases from J, with 12 bases in between. This CDR3 has 13 residues. Germline V gene sequence: CDR1 SEHNR, CDR2 FQNEAQ (reference sequence). CDR3 in DNA: TGTGCCAGCAGCCCTAATACAATAGGGGAGCTGTTTTTT. It specifies CASSPNTIGELFF.

The chain carries TRBV7-2 and TRBJ2-5; D ambiguous. V was shortened by 5 bases and J by 2 bases, with 18 bases between the two germline ends. The CDR3 runs to 16 residues. Germline CDR1 SGHTA, CDR2 FQGNSA. Written as DNA, the CDR3 is TGTGCCAGCAGCCTCCTAAGTGGTGCCAGACAAGAGACCCAGTACTTC. Its translation is CASSLLSGARQETQYF.